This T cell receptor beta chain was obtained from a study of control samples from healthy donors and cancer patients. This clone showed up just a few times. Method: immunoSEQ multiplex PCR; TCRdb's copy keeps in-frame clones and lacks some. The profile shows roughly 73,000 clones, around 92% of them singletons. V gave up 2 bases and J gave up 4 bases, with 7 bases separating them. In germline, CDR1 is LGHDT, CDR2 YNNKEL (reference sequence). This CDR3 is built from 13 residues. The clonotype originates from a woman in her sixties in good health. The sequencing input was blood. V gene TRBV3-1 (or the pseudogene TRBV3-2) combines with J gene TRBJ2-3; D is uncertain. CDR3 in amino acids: CASSQQGADTQYF. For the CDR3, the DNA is TGTGCCAGCAGCCAACAAGGCGCAGATACGCAGTATTTT.